This record concerns one TCR beta chain sequence. This sample stems from a study of blood T cell repertoires in COVID-19. Measured with immunoSEQ multiplex PCR; TCRdb has only the in-frame clones, and not every one. The sample records 45,000 or so clones, roughly 87% being singletons. The germline gives CDR1 LNHDA, CDR2 SQIVND (reference sequence). The CDR3 extends over 13 amino acids. V was cut by 4 bases and J by 4 bases, with 8 bases left in between. This TCR was sampled from a woman older than 75 with active COVID-19. The specimen sequenced was peripheral blood. The chain couples TRBV19 to TRBJ1-5; D not resolved. The CDR3 is CASSNSWNQPQHF. The CDR3 nucleotides are TGTGCCAGTAGTAACAGCTGGAATCAGCCCCAGCATTTT.